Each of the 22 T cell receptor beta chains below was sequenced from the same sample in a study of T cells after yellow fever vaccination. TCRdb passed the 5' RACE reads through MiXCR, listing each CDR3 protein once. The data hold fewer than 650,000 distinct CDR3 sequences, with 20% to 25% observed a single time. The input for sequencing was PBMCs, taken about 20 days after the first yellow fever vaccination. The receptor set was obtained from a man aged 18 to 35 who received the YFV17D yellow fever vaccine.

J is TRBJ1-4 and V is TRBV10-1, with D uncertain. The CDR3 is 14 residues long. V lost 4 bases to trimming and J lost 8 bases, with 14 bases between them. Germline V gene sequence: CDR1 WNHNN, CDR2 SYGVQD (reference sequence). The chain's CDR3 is CASSGAPEREKLFF. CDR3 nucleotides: TGCGCCAGCAGTGGAGCCCCCGAGCGGGAAAAACTGTTTTTT.

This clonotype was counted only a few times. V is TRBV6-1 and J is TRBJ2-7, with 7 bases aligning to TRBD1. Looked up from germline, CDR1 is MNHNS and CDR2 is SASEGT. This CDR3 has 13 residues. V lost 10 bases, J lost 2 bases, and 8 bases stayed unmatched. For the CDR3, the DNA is TGTGCCACCAAGGGGGCTTCTCCCTACGAGCAGTACTTC. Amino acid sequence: CATKGASPYEQYF.

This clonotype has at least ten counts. CDR3 in amino acids: CASSFSERGEQFF. The CDR3 bases are TGTGCCAGCAGCTTTAGCGAGCGGGGGGAGCAGTTCTTC. The V gene is TRBV7-2, the J gene TRBJ2-1; 8 positions match TRBD2. CDR1 is SGHTA and CDR2 is FQGNSA in the germline V gene. Unmatched junction bases numbered 5, after V lost 3 bases and J lost 10 bases. CDR3 length: 13 amino acids. Variable domain in full (rest from reference TRBV7-2 and TRBJ2-1): GAGVSQSPSNKVTEKGKDVELRCDPISGHTALYWYRQSLGQGLEFLIYFQGNSAPDKSGLPSDRFSAERTGGSVSTLTIQRTQQEDSAVYLCASSFSERGEQFFGPGTRLTVL.

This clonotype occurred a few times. CDR3 coding DNA: TGTGCCAGCAGCCAAAGAGGGGGGGCCCCAGATACGCAGTATTTT. It is translated as CASSQRGGAPDTQYF. This chain connects TRBV12-3 or TRBV12-4 to TRBJ2-3, with a tentative D call TRBD2 (7 bases). CDR3 length equals 15 residues. V shed 6 bases and J shed 4 bases, with 17 bases lying between them.

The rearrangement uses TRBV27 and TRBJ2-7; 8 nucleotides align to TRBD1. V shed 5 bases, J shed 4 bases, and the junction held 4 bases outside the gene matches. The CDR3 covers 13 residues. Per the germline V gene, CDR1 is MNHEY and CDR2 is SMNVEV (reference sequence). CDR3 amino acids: CASSPGGAYEQYV. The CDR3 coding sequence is TGTGCCAGCAGTCCAGGGGGCGCTTACGAGCAGTACGTC.

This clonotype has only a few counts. CDR3 in amino acids: CASSRGGSNLNTEAFF. The CDR3 DNA is TGTGCCAGCTCACGAGGGGGGAGCAACTTGAACACTGAAGCTTTCTTT. The chain couples TRBV18 to TRBJ1-1, with a weak D call TRBD1 (6 bases). Germline V gives CDR1 KGHSH, CDR2 LQKENI. This CDR3 contains 16 residues. Trimming cost V 4 bases and J 0 bases, with 15 bases left between them.

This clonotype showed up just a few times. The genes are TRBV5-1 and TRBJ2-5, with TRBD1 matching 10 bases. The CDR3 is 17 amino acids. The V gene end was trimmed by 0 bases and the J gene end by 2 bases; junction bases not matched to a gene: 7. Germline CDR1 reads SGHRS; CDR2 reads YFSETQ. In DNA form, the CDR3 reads TGCGCCAGCAGCTTGGCTACCGGGACAGGGGTGCAAGAGACCCAGTACTTC. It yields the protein CASSLATGTGVQETQYF.

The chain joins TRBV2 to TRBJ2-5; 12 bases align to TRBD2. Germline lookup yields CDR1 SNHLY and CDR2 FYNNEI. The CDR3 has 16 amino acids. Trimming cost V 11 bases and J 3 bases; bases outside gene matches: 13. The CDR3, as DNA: TGTGCCGGTCAGCGGCTTCGACTAGCGGGGGAAGAGACCCAGTACTTC. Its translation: CAGQRLRLAGEETQYF.

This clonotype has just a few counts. The CDR3, as DNA: TGTGCCAGCAGCCTGACAGGACATAGCAATCAGCCCCAGCATTTT. Protein product: CASSLTGHSNQPQHF. The gene calls are TRBV5-8 and TRBJ1-5; a weak D match, TRBD1 (6 bases). The CDR3 contains 15 residues. V dropped 4 bases and J dropped 0 bases, with 11 bases sitting between them. Germline-derived CDR1 and CDR2 are SGHTS and YDEGEE.

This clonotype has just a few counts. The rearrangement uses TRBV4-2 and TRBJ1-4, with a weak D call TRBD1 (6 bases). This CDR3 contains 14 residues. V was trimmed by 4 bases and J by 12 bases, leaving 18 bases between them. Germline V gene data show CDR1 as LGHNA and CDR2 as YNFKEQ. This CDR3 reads CASSPRAGVEELFF. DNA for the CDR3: TGTGCCAGCAGCCCCCGGGCAGGGGTCGAGGAACTGTTTTTT.

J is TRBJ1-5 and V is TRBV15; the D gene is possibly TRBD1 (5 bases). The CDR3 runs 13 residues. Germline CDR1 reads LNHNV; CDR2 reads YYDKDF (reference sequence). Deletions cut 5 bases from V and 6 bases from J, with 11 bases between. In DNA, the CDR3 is TGTGCCACCAGCGGACAAGGGGTTCAGCCCCAGCATTTT. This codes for CATSGQGVQPQHF.

The CDR3 loop is CASSKTWGYGYTF. CDR3 nucleotide sequence: TGTGCCAGCAGCAAGACCTGGGGGTATGGCTACACCTTC. V gene TRBV25-1 combines with J gene TRBJ1-2; D might be TRBD1 (5 bases). The CDR3 runs to 13 residues. Trimming took 6 bases from V and 5 from J, leaving 13 bases between them. From germline, CDR1 is MGHDK and CDR2 SYGVNS.

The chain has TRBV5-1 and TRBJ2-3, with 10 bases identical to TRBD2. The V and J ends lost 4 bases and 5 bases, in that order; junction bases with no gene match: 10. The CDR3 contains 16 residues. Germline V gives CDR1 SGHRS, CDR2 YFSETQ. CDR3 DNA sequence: TGCGCCAGCAGCGCCCGACAGCGGGGGGGGAAAGATACGCAGTATTTT. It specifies CASSARQRGGKDTQYF.

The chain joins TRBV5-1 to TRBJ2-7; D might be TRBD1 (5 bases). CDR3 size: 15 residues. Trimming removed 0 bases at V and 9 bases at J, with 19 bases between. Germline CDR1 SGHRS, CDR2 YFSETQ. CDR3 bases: TGCGCCAGCAGCTTGGACCTCCAAGTCTCAGGGTTGCAGTACTTC. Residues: CASSLDLQVSGLQYF.

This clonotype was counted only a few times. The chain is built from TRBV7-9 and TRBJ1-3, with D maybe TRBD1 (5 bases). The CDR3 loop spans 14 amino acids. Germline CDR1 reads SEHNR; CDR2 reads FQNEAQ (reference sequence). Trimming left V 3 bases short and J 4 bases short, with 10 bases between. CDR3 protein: CASSLDISGNTIYF. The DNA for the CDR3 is TGTGCCAGCAGCTTGGACATTTCCGGAAACACCATATATTTT.

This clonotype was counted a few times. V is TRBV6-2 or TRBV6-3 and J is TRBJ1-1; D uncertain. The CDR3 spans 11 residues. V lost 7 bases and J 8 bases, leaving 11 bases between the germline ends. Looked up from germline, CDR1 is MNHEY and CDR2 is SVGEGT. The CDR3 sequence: CASTIGPEAFF. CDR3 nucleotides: TGTGCCAGCACCATTGGTCCAGAAGCTTTCTTT.

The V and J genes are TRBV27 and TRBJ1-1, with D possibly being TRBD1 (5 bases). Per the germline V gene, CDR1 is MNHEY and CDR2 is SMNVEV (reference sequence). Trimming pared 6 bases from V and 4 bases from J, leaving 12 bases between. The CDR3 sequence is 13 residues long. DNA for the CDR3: TGTGCCAGCAGGGAGGGGCTAGGCACTGAAGCTTTCTTT. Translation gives CASREGLGTEAFF.

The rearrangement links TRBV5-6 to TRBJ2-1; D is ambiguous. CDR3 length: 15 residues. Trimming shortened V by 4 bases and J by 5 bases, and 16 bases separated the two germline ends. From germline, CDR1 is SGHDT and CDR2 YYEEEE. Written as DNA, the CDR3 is TGTGCCAGCAGCATACACACTCGATGGAACAATGAGCAGTTCTTC. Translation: CASSIHTRWNNEQFF.

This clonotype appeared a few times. CDR3 DNA: TGTGCCAGCCGTCGAGGGCAGATCTACGAGCAGTACGTC. Translating it yields CASRRGQIYEQYV. This sequence joins TRBV5-5 and TRBJ2-7; possible D gene TRBD2, 5 bases. The CDR3 covers 13 residues. Germline CDR1 reads SGHKS; CDR2 reads YYEKEE (reference sequence). V was clipped by 7 bases and J by 3 bases, with 14 bases between them.

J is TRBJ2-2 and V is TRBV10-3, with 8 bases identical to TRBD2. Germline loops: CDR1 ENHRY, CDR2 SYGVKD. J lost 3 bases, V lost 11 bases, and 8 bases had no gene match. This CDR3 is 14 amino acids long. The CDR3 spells CAVRKTSDTGELFF. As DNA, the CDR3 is TGTGCCGTCCGTAAGACTAGCGACACCGGGGAGCTGTTTTTT.

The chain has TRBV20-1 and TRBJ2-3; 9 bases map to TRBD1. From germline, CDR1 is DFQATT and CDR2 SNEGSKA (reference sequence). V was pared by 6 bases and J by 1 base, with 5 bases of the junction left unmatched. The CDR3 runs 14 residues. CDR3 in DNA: TGCAGTGCCCGGGACAGGGAAGGCACAGATACGCAGTATTTT. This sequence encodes CSARDREGTDTQYF.

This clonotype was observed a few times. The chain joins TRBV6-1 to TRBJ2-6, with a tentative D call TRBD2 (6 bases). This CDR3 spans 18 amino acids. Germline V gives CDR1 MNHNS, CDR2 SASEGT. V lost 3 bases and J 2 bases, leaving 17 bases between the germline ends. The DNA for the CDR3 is TGTGCCAGCAGTGACCTTCGCGGGATCACTGCTGGGGCCAACGTCCTGACTTTC. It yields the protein CASSDLRGITAGANVLTF.